A single sample is the source of the 31 T cell receptor beta chains below, sequenced in a study of blood T cells in healthy people across ages. Primed by a sample-barcoded 5' primer and a J-beta primer mix, a second PCR proceeded for roughly 6 to 12 cycles. TCRdb reprocessed the 5' RACE reads with MiXCR, giving one entry per CDR3 protein. The table lists over a million distinct CDR3 sequences, about 45% of them singletons. The sequencing input was blood. The receptor source for this set is a woman under 30 in good health.

This clonotype was seen more than once but under ten times. The genes are TRBV9 and TRBJ2-1, with 14 bases matching TRBD2. V was clipped by 3 bases and J by 7 bases; unmatched bases: 3. In germline, CDR1 is SGDLS, CDR2 YYNGEE. The CDR3 spans 15 residues. Written as DNA, the CDR3 is TGTGCCAGCAGCGAGACTAGCGGGAGGGCAAATGAGCAGTTCTTC. Amino acids: CASSETSGRANEQFF.

This chain uses TRBV6-5 with TRBJ2-3; TRBD1 aligns across 9 bases. The CDR3 has 12 amino acids. The germline gives CDR1 MNHEY, CDR2 SVGAGI. The CDR3 region is CVKQGAKDTQYF. In DNA, the CDR3 is TGTGTCAAACAGGGGGCAAAAGATACGCAGTATTTT.

The chain employs TRBV4-3 and TRBJ2-2, with D tentatively TRBD1 (6 bases). V was pared by 0 bases and J by 5 bases, with 13 bases between. This CDR3 is 16 amino acids long. Germline V gene data show CDR1 as LGHNA and CDR2 as YSLEER. CDR3 sequence (DNA): TGCGCCAGCAGCCAAGATCTACCAGGGGTAACCGGGGAGCTGTTTTTT. This codes for CASSQDLPGVTGELFF.

This clonotype was seen a single time. V usage is TRBV7-2 and J usage is TRBJ2-7; D is perhaps TRBD2 (6 bases). Germline V gene sequence: CDR1 SGHTA, CDR2 FQGNSA. V was trimmed by 2 bases and J by 3 bases, leaving 17 bases between them. The CDR3 consists of 16 residues. This CDR3 is CASSLRPGVALYEQYF. The DNA of the CDR3 is TGTGCCAGCAGCTTAAGGCCGGGAGTGGCGCTCTACGAGCAGTACTTC.

The chain links TRBV6-2 or TRBV6-3 to TRBJ2-3; D possibly corresponds to TRBD1 (6 bases). V dropped 5 bases and J dropped 2 bases, with 11 bases sitting between them. This CDR3 is built from 14 residues. Germline-derived CDR1 and CDR2 are MNHEY and SVGEGT. The CDR3 sequence is CASSQRGFTDTQYF. CDR3 in DNA: TGTGCCAGCAGTCAAAGGGGGTTCACAGATACGCAGTATTTT.

V and J are TRBV18 and TRBJ1-2; D uncertain. This CDR3 region has 16 residues. Trimming stripped 5 bases from V and 4 bases from J, with 20 bases between. Germline V lookup: CDR1 KGHSH, CDR2 LQKENI. The CDR3 DNA is TGTGCCAGCTCAATCTCCGCAGGAATAAGTGGCTATGGCTACACCTTC. This codes for CASSISAGISGYGYTF.

The CDR3 sequence is CASSLRTLGGYTF. In nucleotides, the CDR3 is TGTGCCAGCAGTTTACGGACCCTTGGAGGCTACACCTTC. V gene TRBV27 combines with J gene TRBJ1-2; D is ambiguous. V gave up 2 bases and J gave up 8 bases, with 12 bases separating them. CDR3 size: 13 residues. CDR1 and CDR2 from the germline V gene are MNHEY and SMNVEV (reference sequence).

The sample holds a few counts of this clonotype. A clone one base away is much larger, so this may be a read error. V is TRBV11-2 and J is TRBJ1-5, with 7 nucleotides matching TRBD1. This CDR3 comprises 15 residues. The germline gives CDR1 SGHAT, CDR2 FQNNGV. V shed 3 bases, J shed 0 bases, and the junction held 2 bases outside the gene matches. The CDR3 coding sequence is TGTGCCAGCAGCTTGGGGACAGATAGCAATCAGCCCCAGCATTTT. Translation gives CASSLGTDSNQPQHF.

The chain has TRBV5-1 and TRBJ2-2, with D perhaps matching TRBD2 (6 bases). V shed 2 bases and J shed 4 bases, with 15 bases lying between them. Germline CDR1 and CDR2: SGHRS and YFSETQ. This CDR3 is 16 amino acids long. The CDR3 here is CASSFDAGTRTGELFF. CDR3 nucleotides: TGCGCCAGCAGCTTCGATGCCGGGACTCGCACCGGGGAGCTGTTTTTT.

On this clonotype: This may be a read error: a much more frequent sequence differs by one nucleotide. The rearrangement links TRBV4-1 to TRBJ2-5; 9 positions match TRBD1. CDR3 size: 15 residues. The junction had 14 bases not matched to a gene; V was cut back by 4 bases and J by 11 bases. Germline assignment: CDR1 MGHRA and CDR2 YSYEKL. As DNA, the CDR3 is TGCGCCAGCAGCCTAACGGACAGGGGTGGTTATGAGCAGTACTTC. This codes for CASSLTDRGGYEQYF.

The chain is built from TRBV6-6 and TRBJ2-2; 8 nucleotides line up with TRBD2. With 8 bases clipped from V and 8 bases from J, the junction kept 13 bases outside the gene matches. CDR1 is MNHNY, CDR2 SVGAGI, per germline (reference sequence). The CDR3 has 15 amino acids. Written as DNA, the CDR3 is TGTGCCAGCGCTGCTCCCGGGACTAGTTATGGGGAGCTGTTTTTT. Residues: CASAAPGTSYGELFF.

V usage is TRBV7-9 and J usage is TRBJ2-1, with TRBD2 matching 12 bases. The tail of the sequence fits TRBJ2-7 better, so the J call may be wrong. The CDR3 runs to 17 residues. The germline V gene has CDR1 SEHNR and CDR2 FQNEAQ (reference sequence). As DNA, the CDR3 is TGTGCCAGCAGCTTATTGCTCGGACTAGCGGGATACAATGAGCAGTACTTC. Residues: CASSLLLGLAGYNEQYF.

There are many counts of this clonotype. The chain is built from TRBV5-1 and TRBJ2-7, with 13 bases aligning to TRBD2. The V gene end was trimmed by 4 bases and the J gene end by 2 bases; junction bases not matched to a gene: 3. Germline V CDR1 and CDR2: SGHRS, YFSETQ. The CDR3 extends over 15 amino acids. The CDR3 here is CASSPGLAGAYEQYF. The CDR3 coding sequence is TGCGCCAGCAGCCCCGGACTAGCGGGAGCCTACGAGCAGTACTTC.

The chain combines TRBV7-9 with TRBJ1-2, with D perhaps matching TRBD1 (5 bases). Per germline, CDR1 SEHNR and CDR2 FQNEAQ (reference sequence). There are 15 residues in the CDR3. Trimming removed 4 bases from V and 3 bases from J, with 15 bases in between. Here the CDR3 DNA reads TGTGCCAGCAGCTCAGTTCCAGGGTTTGACTATGGCTACACCTTC. Its protein product is CASSSVPGFDYGYTF.

V gene TRBV28 combines with J gene TRBJ2-1, with D possibly matching TRBD1 (5 bases). Germline V gives CDR1 MDHEN, CDR2 SYDVKM. The CDR3 runs to 14 residues. Between the trimmed V and J ends, which lost 7 bases and 2 bases, there was a span of 12 bases. The CDR3 coding sequence is TGTGCCAGCACAGGGTATGGGGCCTACAATGAGCAGTTCTTC. Translation: CASTGYGAYNEQFF.

The count of this clonotype is one. The chain recombines TRBV7-2 with TRBJ1-1; 7 nucleotides line up with TRBD1. The CDR3 runs 14 residues. V gave up 6 bases and J gave up 2 bases; unmatched junction bases: 6. Germline lookup yields CDR1 SGHTA and CDR2 FQGNSA. CDR3 in amino acids: CASRDDRANTEAFF. DNA for the CDR3: TGTGCCAGCAGGGACGACAGGGCCAACACTGAAGCTTTCTTT.

This clonotype was observed a few times. The chain has TRBV5-1 and TRBJ2-3, with 11 bases lining up with TRBD2. Germline CDR1 reads SGHRS; CDR2 reads YFSETQ. The CDR3 is 15 residues long. V lost 4 bases, J lost 2 bases, and 3 bases stayed unmatched. The CDR3 nucleotides read TGCGCCAGCAGCCCGACTAGCGGGAACACAGATACGCAGTATTTT. Its protein product is CASSPTSGNTDTQYF.

The gene calls are TRBV5-4 and TRBJ2-2, with D possibly TRBD2 on 6 matching bases. The germline V gene encodes CDR1 SGHNT and CDR2 YYREEE (reference sequence). CDR3 length equals 15 residues. Trimming removed 3 bases at V and 1 base at J, with 10 bases between. CDR3 nucleotides: TGTGCCAGCAGCTGGGGCGGGAAGAACACCGGGGAGCTGTTTTTT. It translates to CASSWGGKNTGELFF.

Details on this clonotype: Mismatch with germline at one junction end may stem from a read error. The rearrangement links TRBV7-7 to TRBJ2-5; TRBD2 might be the D (5 bases). Germline CDR1 reads SSHAT; CDR2 reads FNYEAQ (reference sequence). The CDR3 is 14 amino acids. The CDR3 is CASSVAPGQETQYF. In nucleotides, the CDR3 is TGTGCTAGCAGCGTAGCGCCAGGCCAAGAGACCCAGTACTTC.

The chain's CDR3 is CASSFGAGTGCTLHF. CDR3 sequence (DNA): TGTGCCAGCAGTTTTGGGGCCGGGACAGGGTGCACCCTCCACTTT. The chain employs TRBV27 and TRBJ1-6; TRBD1 matches at 9 bases. The CDR3 has 15 residues. The germline V gene encodes CDR1 MNHEY and CDR2 SMNVEV (reference sequence). The junction had 11 bases not matched to a gene; V was cut back by 3 bases and J by 14 bases.

J is TRBJ1-2 and V is TRBV25-1; D is undetermined. This CDR3 has 13 amino acids. V lost 4 bases and J 4 bases, leaving 10 bases between the germline ends. CDR1 MGHDK and CDR2 SYGVNS come from the germline V gene. The chain's CDR3 is CASSGKLAYGYTF. The CDR3 nucleotides are TGTGCCAGCAGTGGGAAGTTGGCCTATGGCTACACCTTC.

Many counts were recorded for this clonotype. The chain uses TRBV27 and TRBJ1-1; the D is unclear. Per germline, CDR1 MNHEY and CDR2 SMNVEV (reference sequence). Deletions cut 6 bases from V and 0 bases from J, with 5 bases between. The CDR3 is 12 amino acids. CDR3 DNA sequence: TGTGCCAGCAGACAGATGAACACTGAAGCTTTCTTT. Translation gives CASRQMNTEAFF.

CDR3 DNA: TGTGCCAGCAGCCTAACACTGACTAGCGGCTACTACAATGAGCAGTACTTC. Translated: CASSLTLTSGYYNEQYF. The chain combines TRBV6-2 or TRBV6-3 with TRBJ2-1; 9 nucleotides match TRBD2. Judging by the DNA end, TRBJ2-7 fits better; the J call may be wrong. From germline, CDR1 is MNHEY and CDR2 SVGEGT. This CDR3 spans 17 amino acids.

This chain joins TRBV6-5 and TRBJ2-2; perhaps TRBD1 as D (6 bases). Germline V gene sequence: CDR1 MNHEY, CDR2 SVGAGI. The length of the CDR3 is 13 residues. V was pared by 2 bases and J by 5 bases, with 6 bases between. This CDR3 reads CASSYDRTGELFF. CDR3 coding DNA: TGTGCCAGCAGTTACGACAGGACCGGGGAGCTGTTTTTT.

This rearrangement joins TRBV28 to TRBJ1-5; 7 nucleotides line up with TRBD1. J was trimmed by 0 bases and V by 10 bases; bases with no gene match: 21. This CDR3 is 19 amino acids long. Germline V gene sequence: CDR1 MDHEN, CDR2 SYDVKM. The CDR3 protein is CATILSQGQRTTSNQPQHF. CDR3 DNA: TGTGCCACTATATTATCCCAGGGACAGAGGACAACTAGCAATCAGCCCCAGCATTTT.

The chain is built from TRBV12-3 or TRBV12-4 and TRBJ2-5; a weak D match, TRBD1 (6 bases). The tail of the sequence fits TRBJ2-7 better, so the J call may be wrong. This CDR3 spans 12 amino acids. The DNA for the CDR3 is TGTGCCAGCAGCGAAACAGGGCCCGAGCAGTACTTC. Its protein product is CASSETGPEQYF.

V usage is TRBV6-6 and J usage is TRBJ1-5; D call uncertain. The CDR3 contains 14 residues. The V gene's germline CDR1 is MNHNY and CDR2 SVGAGI (reference sequence). V was cut by 7 bases and J by 1 base, with 11 bases left in between. The CDR3, as DNA: TGTGCCAGCAAGCCCGGTAAGAGCAATCAGCCCCAGCATTTT. Translated: CASKPGKSNQPQHF.

The V call is TRBV5-1, the J call TRBJ2-1; 8 bases map to TRBD2. J lost 6 bases, V lost 1 base, and 9 bases had no gene match. The CDR3 extends over 16 amino acids. Germline CDR1 and CDR2: SGHRS and YFSETQ. CDR3 DNA sequence: TGCGCCAGCAGCTTGATGTCTAGCGGGTGTTTCAATGAGCAGTTCTTC. As protein: CASSLMSSGCFNEQFF.

This clonotype was seen more than once but under ten times. The V and J genes are TRBV20-1 and TRBJ1-4, with TRBD1 identical over 9 bases. V was clipped by 3 bases and J by 4 bases; unmatched bases: 6. CDR1 and CDR2 (germline): DFQATT, SNEGSKA (reference sequence). The CDR3 length is 15 residues. DNA of the CDR3: TGCAGTGCTAGGCCCCGGGACAGGGATAATGAAAAACTGTTTTTT. It yields the protein CSARPRDRDNEKLFF.

This rearrangement joins TRBV7-3 to TRBJ1-5; no clear D gene. CDR1 and CDR2 from the germline V gene are SGHTA and FQGTGA. There are 18 residues in the CDR3. V was shortened by 5 bases and J by 1 base, with 21 bases between the two germline ends. The CDR3 region has the DNA TGTGCCAGCAGCGGCTGGGCATCATCGTTCGGGAGCAATCAGCCCCAGCATTTT. This translates into CASSGWASSFGSNQPQHF.

This clonotype was counted a few times. V is TRBV5-1 and J is TRBJ2-3, with D perhaps given as TRBD1 or TRBD2 (5 bases each). With 4 bases removed from V and 5 bases from J, the gap between germline ends came to 8 bases. CDR1 and CDR2 from the germline V gene are SGHRS and YFSETQ. The CDR3 length is 12 residues. CDR3 in DNA: TGCGCCAGCAGCGGGGGTAGAGATACGCAGTATTTT. This encodes CASSGGRDTQYF.